This T cell receptor beta chain is from a study of T-cell reconstitution after alpha-beta-depleted transplantation in children. The CDR3 is made up of 20 amino acids. The junction had 17 bases not matched to a gene; V was cut back by 3 bases and J by 0 bases. The authors prepared the TCRbeta library with unique molecular identifiers. In TCRdb, the PCR reads were re-called with MiXCR into one record per CDR3 protein. The sample lists around 670,000 distinct CDR3 sequences; roughly 14% were seen once. The V call is TRBV12-3 or TRBV12-4, the J call TRBJ2-1; 7 bases line up with TRBD2. The material sequenced was PBMCs, taken before TCRalphabeta/CD19-depleted stem cell transplant. The clonotype was recovered from a girl aged 2 to 9 with congenital amegakaryocytic thrombocytopenia, due to receive a stem cell transplant. CDR3 bases: TGTGCCAGCAGTTTCAATCTAGTTCGGGGGAGGGCCATCTCCTACAATGAGCAGTTCTTC. This codes for CASSFNLVRGRAISYNEQFF.